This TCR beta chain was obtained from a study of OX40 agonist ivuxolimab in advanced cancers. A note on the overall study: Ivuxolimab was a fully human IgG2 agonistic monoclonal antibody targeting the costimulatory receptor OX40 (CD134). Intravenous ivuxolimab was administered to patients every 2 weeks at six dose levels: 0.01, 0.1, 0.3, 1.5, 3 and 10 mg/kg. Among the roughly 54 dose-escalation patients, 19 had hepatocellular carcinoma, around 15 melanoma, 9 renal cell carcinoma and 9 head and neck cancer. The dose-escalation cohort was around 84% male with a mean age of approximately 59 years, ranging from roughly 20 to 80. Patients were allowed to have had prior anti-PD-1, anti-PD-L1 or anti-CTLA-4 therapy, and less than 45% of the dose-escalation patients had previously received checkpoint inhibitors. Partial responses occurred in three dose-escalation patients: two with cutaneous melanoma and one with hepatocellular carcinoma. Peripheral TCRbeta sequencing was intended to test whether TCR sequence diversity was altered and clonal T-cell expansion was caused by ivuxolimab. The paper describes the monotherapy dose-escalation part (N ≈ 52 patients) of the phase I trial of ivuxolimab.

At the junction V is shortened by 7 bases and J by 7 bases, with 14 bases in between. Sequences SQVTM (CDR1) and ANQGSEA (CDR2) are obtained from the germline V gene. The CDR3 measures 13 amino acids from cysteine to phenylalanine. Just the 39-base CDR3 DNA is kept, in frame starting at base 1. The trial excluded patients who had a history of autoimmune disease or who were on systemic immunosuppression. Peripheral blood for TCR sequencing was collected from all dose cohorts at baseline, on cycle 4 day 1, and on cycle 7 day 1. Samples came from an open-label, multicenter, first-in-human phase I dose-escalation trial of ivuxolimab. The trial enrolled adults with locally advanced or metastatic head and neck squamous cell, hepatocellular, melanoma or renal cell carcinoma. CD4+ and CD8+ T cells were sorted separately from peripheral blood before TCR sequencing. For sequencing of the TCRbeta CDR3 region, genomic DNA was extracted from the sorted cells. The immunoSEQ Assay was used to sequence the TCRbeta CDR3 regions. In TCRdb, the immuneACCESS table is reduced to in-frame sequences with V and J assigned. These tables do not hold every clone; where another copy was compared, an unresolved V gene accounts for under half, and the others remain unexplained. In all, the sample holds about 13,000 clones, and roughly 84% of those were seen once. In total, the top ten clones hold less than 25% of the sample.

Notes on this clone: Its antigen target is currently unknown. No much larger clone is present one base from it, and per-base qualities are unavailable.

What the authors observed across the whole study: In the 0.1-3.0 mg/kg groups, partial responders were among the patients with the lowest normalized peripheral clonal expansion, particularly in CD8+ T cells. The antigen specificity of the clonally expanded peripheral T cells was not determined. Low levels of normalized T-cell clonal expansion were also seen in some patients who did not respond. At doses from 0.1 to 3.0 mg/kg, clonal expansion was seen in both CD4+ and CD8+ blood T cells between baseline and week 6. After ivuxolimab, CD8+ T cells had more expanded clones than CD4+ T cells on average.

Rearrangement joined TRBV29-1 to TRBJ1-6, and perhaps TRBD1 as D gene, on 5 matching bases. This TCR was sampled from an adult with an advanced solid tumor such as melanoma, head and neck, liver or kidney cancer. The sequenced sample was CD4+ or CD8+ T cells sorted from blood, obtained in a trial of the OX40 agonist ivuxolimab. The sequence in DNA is TGCAGCGACTCGGGGGGGAGGAATTCACCCCTCCACTTT. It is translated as CSDSGGRNSPLHF.